Presented here are 25 T cell receptor beta chains from one specimen sequenced in a study of Tregs in tolerant kidney transplant recipients. TCRdb's table, derived via immunoSEQ multiplex PCR, lists solely in-frame clones and lacks some. The sample lists 65,000 or so clones, approximately 87% occurring once. The nonmyeloablative bone marrow transplants came from related graft donors, with transient mixed chimerism. This material consisted of CD4+ T cells from blood (PBMCs), taken 6 months after the transplant. These receptor sequences come from a human patient who received a combined kidney and bone marrow transplant. A share of the T cells may be of graft donor origin.

This clone is medium-sized (0.01 to 0.1%) within its sample. The chain uses TRBV2 and TRBJ2-7; 10 bases agree with TRBD2. The CDR3 sequence is 14 residues long. J was trimmed by 3 bases and V by 4 bases; bases with no gene match: 3. From germline, CDR1 is SNHLY and CDR2 FYNNEI. The CDR3 loop is CASSVQRGGYEQYF. For the CDR3, the DNA is TGTGCCAGCAGTGTGCAGCGGGGGGGCTACGAGCAGTACTTC.

The chain couples TRBV10-3 to TRBJ2-5; D perhaps matches TRBD2 (7 bases). Germline V gives CDR1 ENHRY, CDR2 SYGVKD. The CDR3 has 13 amino acids. Trimming removed 4 bases from V and 5 bases from J, with 11 bases in between. CDR3: CAISVRGAETQYF. The CDR3, as DNA: TGTGCCATCAGTGTACGGGGGGCGGAGACCCAGTACTTC.

CDR3 loop: CASSVVTEADTQYF. For the CDR3, the DNA is TGTGCCAGCAGCGTAGTTACCGAGGCAGATACGCAGTATTTT. The V and J genes are TRBV9 and TRBJ2-3; D ambiguous. Deletions cut 0 bases from V and 4 bases from J, with 9 bases between. CDR1 and CDR2 (germline): SGDLS, YYNGEE. The CDR3 spans 14 residues.

The V gene is TRBV18, the J gene TRBJ1-1, with TRBD1 matching over 7 bases. This CDR3 comprises 16 residues. CDR1 and CDR2 from the germline V gene are KGHSH and LQKENI. J lost 1 base, V lost 3 bases, and 8 bases had no gene match. CDR3 sequence: CASSPRAPGGNTEAFF. CDR3 in DNA: TGTGCCAGCTCACCGAGGGCCCCAGGGGGGAACACTGAAGCTTTCTTT.

This chain connects TRBV9 to TRBJ2-5; TRBD1 aligns across 10 bases. The DNA matches TRBJ2-7 better at its end, which makes the J call doubtful. Germline loops: CDR1 SGDLS, CDR2 YYNGEE. The CDR3 covers 15 residues. The CDR3 DNA follows: TGTGCCAGCAGCGTAGGGGGACAGGGGACCTACGAGCAGTACTTC. It is translated as CASSVGGQGTYEQYF.

The chain combines TRBV7-3 with TRBJ1-2, with TRBD1 matching over 8 bases. The trim removed 1 base at V and 6 bases at J, leaving 7 bases unmatched. In germline, CDR1 is SGHTA, CDR2 FQGTGA. CDR3 size: 15 residues. CDR3 bases: TGTGCCAGCAGCTTAAGCCCCAAGGACAGGGATGGCTACACCTTC. This codes for CASSLSPKDRDGYTF.

The chain links TRBV28 to TRBJ2-7, with 7 positions matching TRBD1. The CDR3 is 12 residues long. Germline V CDR1 and CDR2: MDHEN, SYDVKM. The trim removed 6 bases at V and 3 bases at J, leaving 2 bases unmatched. The CDR3 reads CASRGQYYEQYF. DNA of the CDR3: TGTGCCAGCAGGGGACAGTACTACGAGCAGTACTTC.

This rearrangement joins TRBV4-3 to TRBJ1-2, with D unclear. The CDR3 contains 14 residues. Germline loops: CDR1 LGHNA, CDR2 YSLEER. V dropped 0 bases and J dropped 3 bases, with 8 bases sitting between them. CDR3 DNA: TGCGCCAGCAGCCAAGATTACCGGTACTATGGCTACACCTTC. Protein product: CASSQDYRYYGYTF.

The J gene is TRBJ1-1, the V gene TRBV27; the D gene is possibly TRBD1 (5 bases). Trimming stripped 4 bases from V and 1 base from J, with 10 bases between. The length of the CDR3 is 14 residues. Germline V gives CDR1 MNHEY, CDR2 SMNVEV (reference sequence). The CDR3 DNA reads TGTGCCAGCAGTTCCAGGGCCCCGAACACTGAAGCTTTCTTT. Protein sequence: CASSSRAPNTEAFF.

The sample holds one count of this clone. This sequence joins TRBV21-1 and TRBJ1-4; the table's D gene call, TRBD1, was not cross checked with the DNA. TRBV21-1 is a pseudogene. CDR3 length: 14 residues. The CDR3 sequence is CASSKEKGEGKLFF. The CDR3 coding sequence is TGTGCCAGCAGCAAAGAAAAGGGGGAAGGGAAACTGTTTTTT.

The genes are TRBV2 and TRBJ2-5, with TRBD2 matching 8 bases. V was pared by 3 bases and J by 7 bases, with 7 bases of the junction left unmatched. The germline V gene has CDR1 SNHLY and CDR2 FYNNEI. CDR3 size: 14 residues. CDR3 amino acids: CASSDGSGVGTQYF. In DNA, the CDR3 is TGTGCCAGCAGTGATGGTAGCGGGGTAGGGACCCAGTACTTC.

This chain links TRBV28 with TRBJ2-5, with TRBD1 as a possible D gene (5 bases). Judging by the DNA end, TRBJ2-7 fits better; the J call may be wrong. This CDR3 is 14 amino acids long. CDR1 is MDHEN and CDR2 is SYDVKM in the germline V gene. CDR3 bases: TGTGCCAGCAGTCCCTCCCCAGGGTGGAACGAGCAGTACTTC. Translated: CASSPSPGWNEQYF.

The chain recombines TRBV10-3 with TRBJ2-5; 7 positions agree with TRBD1. CDR1 ENHRY and CDR2 SYGVKD come from the germline V gene. CDR3 length: 13 residues. V trimming: 9 bases; J trimming: 5 bases; junction bases outside the gene matches: 9. The chain's CDR3 is CAIREGGRETQYF. The CDR3 coding sequence is TGTGCCATTCGTGAAGGGGGCAGGGAGACCCAGTACTTC.

The gene calls are TRBV5-4 and TRBJ2-7; TRBD1 matches 8 bases. There are 15 residues in the CDR3. After removal of 4 bases from V and 1 base from J, the junction contained 7 bases not matched to a gene. The V gene's germline CDR1 is SGHNT and CDR2 YYREEE (reference sequence). The CDR3 DNA reads TGTGCCAGCAGCCCGGGGACAGGCTCGTCCTACGAGCAGTACTTC. Translated: CASSPGTGSSYEQYF.

The V call is TRBV19, the J call TRBJ2-4; TRBD1 matches 7 bases. After removal of 6 bases from V and 9 bases from J, the junction contained 11 bases not matched to a gene. The CDR3 is 14 amino acids. CDR1 LNHDA and CDR2 SQIVND come from the germline V gene (reference sequence). CDR3 DNA: TGTGCCAGTAGCGCCAGACAGGGTTCGATCATTCAGTACTTC. Translation gives CASSARQGSIIQYF.

V usage is TRBV30 and J usage is TRBJ2-7; 11 nucleotides align to TRBD2. The trim removed 3 bases at V and 7 bases at J, leaving 5 bases unmatched. Germline CDR1 and CDR2: GTSNPN and SVGIG (reference sequence). The length of the CDR3 is 13 residues. This CDR3 is CAWSPLAGDEQYF. CDR3 DNA: TGTGCCTGGAGCCCACTAGCGGGAGATGAGCAGTACTTC.

This clone was seen just once. J is TRBJ2-7 and V is TRBV13, with a weak D call TRBD2 (6 bases). Germline CDR1 is PRHDT and CDR2 is FYEKMQ (reference sequence). There are 14 residues in the CDR3. The V end lost 6 bases, the J end lost 5 bases, and 17 bases lay between the germline ends. CDR3 DNA sequence: TGTGCCAGCAGACGGGCGTATGGGGGGAACGAGCAGTACTTC. Its protein is CASRRAYGGNEQYF. Together with reference TRBV13 and TRBJ2-7, the CDR3 gives the full variable domain: AAGVIQSPRHLIKEKRETATLKCYPIPRHDTVYWYQQGPGQDPQFLISFYEKMQSDKGSIPDRFSAQQFSDYHSELNMSSLELGDSALYFCASRRAYGGNEQYFGPGTRLTVT.

J is TRBJ2-1 and V is TRBV15, with 8 bases identical to TRBD2. Per the germline V gene, CDR1 is LNHNV and CDR2 is YYDKDF (reference sequence). The V gene end was trimmed by 5 bases and the J gene end by 5 bases; junction bases not matched to a gene: 8. There are 15 residues in the CDR3. The CDR3 is CATSSPGLGNNEQFF. The CDR3 bases are TGTGCCACCAGCTCTCCGGGACTAGGAAACAATGAGCAGTTCTTC. Variable domain in full (rest from reference TRBV15 and TRBJ2-1): DAMVIQNPRYQVTQFGKPVTLSCSQTLNHNVMYWYQQKSSQAPKLLFHYYDKDFNNEADTPDNFQSRRPNTSFCFLDIRSPGLGDTAMYLCATSSPGLGNNEQFFGPGTRLTVL.

In its sample, this clone was seen once. DNA of the CDR3: TGCGCCAGCAGCCCCTGGTCGGGGTCAGGAAACACCATATATTTT. Translating gives CASSPWSGSGNTIYF. The chain couples TRBV4-1 to TRBJ1-3; D not resolved. CDR1 and CDR2 from the germline V gene are MGHRA and YSYEKL. The ends were cut back, 4 bases at V and 4 bases at J, with 14 bases in the middle. The CDR3 runs 15 residues.

The rearrangement links TRBV30 to TRBJ1-2; D is undetermined. The CDR3 is 12 residues long. Per the germline V gene, CDR1 is GTSNPN and CDR2 is SVGIG (reference sequence). Trimming took off 1 base at V and 5 bases at J, with 8 bases between the two ends. CDR3 bases: TGTGCCTGGAGTGGCAGGATTTATGGCTACACCTTC. Amino acids: CAWSGRIYGYTF.

This clone has a handful of counts. The chain couples TRBV10-3 to TRBJ1-5; TRBD1 is a possible D gene (5 bases). The V gene's germline CDR1 is ENHRY and CDR2 SYGVKD. The CDR3 has 13 amino acids. With 11 bases removed from V and 3 bases from J, the gap between germline ends came to 14 bases. The CDR3 DNA sequence: TGTGCCTCAGCGGGGGGGGACAATCAGCCCCAGCATTTT. It encodes CASAGGDNQPQHF.

The rearrangement uses TRBV30 and TRBJ1-2, with D perhaps TRBD1 (5 bases). CDR3 length: 13 residues. The germline V gene encodes CDR1 GTSNPN and CDR2 SVGIG (reference sequence). V gave up 6 bases and J gave up 7 bases, with 18 bases separating them. The CDR3 protein is CACWPGQFAGYTF. The CDR3 DNA sequence: TGTGCCTGTTGGCCAGGGCAATTCGCTGGCTACACCTTC.

The V call is TRBV7-2, the J call TRBJ1-2, with a tentative D call TRBD1 (6 bases). V gave up 1 base and J gave up 10 bases, with 13 bases separating them. Looked up from germline, CDR1 is SGHTA and CDR2 is FQGNSA. The CDR3 totals 13 residues. The CDR3 DNA reads TGTGCCAGCAGCTTAGGGGACACCCGAGACTACACCTTC. It encodes CASSLGDTRDYTF. Full variable domain (rest looked up from reference TRBV7-2 and TRBJ1-2): GAGVSQSPSNKVTEKGKDVELRCDPISGHTALYWYRQSLGQGLEFLIYFQGNSAPDKSGLPSDRFSAERTGGSVSTLTIQRTQQEDSAVYLCASSLGDTRDYTFGSGTRLTVV.

The DNA of the CDR3 is TGTGCCAGCAGCTTAGACCTAGCGGGGGGATACAATGAGCAGTTCTTC. The encoded protein is CASSLDLAGGYNEQFF. This chain uses TRBV7-8 with TRBJ2-1; 11 bases fit TRBD2. Germline V gene data show CDR1 as SGHVS and CDR2 as FQNEAQ. The CDR3 is 16 residues long. The V gene end was trimmed by 1 base and the J gene end by 4 bases; junction bases not matched to a gene: 3.

The chain is built from TRBV11-2 and TRBJ1-1, with 11 bases identical to TRBD1. Germline-derived CDR1 and CDR2 are SGHAT and FQNNGV. The CDR3 length is 16 residues. V trimming: 2 bases; J trimming: 1 base; junction bases outside the gene matches: 3. The CDR3 region has the DNA TGTGCCAGCAGCTTAAGGGACAGGGGGGAGAACACTGAAGCTTTCTTT. This codes for CASSLRDRGENTEAFF. The full variable domain, completed using reference TRBV11-2 and TRBJ1-1, is EAGVAQSPRYKIIEKRQSVAFWCNPISGHATLYWYQQILGQGPKLLIQFQNNGVVDDSQLPKDRFSAERLKGVDSTLKIQPAKLEDSAVYLCASSLRDRGENTEAFFGQGTRLTVV.